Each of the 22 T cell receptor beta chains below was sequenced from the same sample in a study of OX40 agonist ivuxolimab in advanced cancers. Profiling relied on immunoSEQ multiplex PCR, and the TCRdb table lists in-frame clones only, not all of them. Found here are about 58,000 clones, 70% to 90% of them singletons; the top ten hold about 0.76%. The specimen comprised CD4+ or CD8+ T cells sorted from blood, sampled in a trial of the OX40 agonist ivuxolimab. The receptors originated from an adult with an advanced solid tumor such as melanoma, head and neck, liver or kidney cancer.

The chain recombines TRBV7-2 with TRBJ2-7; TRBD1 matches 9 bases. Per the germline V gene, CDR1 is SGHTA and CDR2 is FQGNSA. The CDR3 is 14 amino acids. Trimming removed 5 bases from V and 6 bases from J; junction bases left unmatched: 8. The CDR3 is CASSAGTGSSEQYF. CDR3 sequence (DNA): TGTGCCAGCAGCGCCGGGACAGGGTCCAGCGAGCAGTACTTC.

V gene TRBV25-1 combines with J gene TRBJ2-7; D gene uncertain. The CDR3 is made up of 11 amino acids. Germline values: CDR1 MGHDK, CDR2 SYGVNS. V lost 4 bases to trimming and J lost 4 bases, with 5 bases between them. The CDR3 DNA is TGTGCCAGCAGTGGTTTATACGAGCAGTACTTC. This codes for CASSGLYEQYF.

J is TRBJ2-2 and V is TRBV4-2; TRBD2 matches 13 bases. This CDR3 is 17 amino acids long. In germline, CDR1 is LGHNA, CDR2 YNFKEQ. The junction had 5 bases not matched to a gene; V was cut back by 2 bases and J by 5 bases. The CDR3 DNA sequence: TGTGCCAGCAGCCAAATAACTAGCGGGAGGGTTACCGGGGAGCTGTTTTTT. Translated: CASSQITSGRVTGELFF.

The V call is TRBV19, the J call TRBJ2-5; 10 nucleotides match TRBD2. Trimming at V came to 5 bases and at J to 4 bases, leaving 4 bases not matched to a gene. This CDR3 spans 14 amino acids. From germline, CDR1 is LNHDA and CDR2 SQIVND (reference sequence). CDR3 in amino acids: CASSLGLARETQYF. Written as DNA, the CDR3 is TGTGCCAGTAGTCTGGGACTAGCGCGAGAGACCCAGTACTTC.

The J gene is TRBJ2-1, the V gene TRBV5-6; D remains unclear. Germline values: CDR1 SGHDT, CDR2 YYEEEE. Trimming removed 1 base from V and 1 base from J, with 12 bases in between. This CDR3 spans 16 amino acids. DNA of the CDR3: TGTGCCAGCAGCTTGACGATTAAGGGTTCCTACAATGAGCAGTTCTTC. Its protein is CASSLTIKGSYNEQFF.

The CDR3 sequence: CAFRLAGYQETQYF. The CDR3 DNA reads as TGTGCCTTTAGACTAGCGGGATACCAAGAGACCCAGTACTTC. V usage is TRBV30 and J usage is TRBJ2-5; 11 bases are a match to TRBD2. CDR1 and CDR2 (germline): GTSNPN, SVGIG (reference sequence). The J segment lost 0 bases and the V segment lost 7 bases, leaving 4 bases of the junction unmatched. The CDR3 covers 14 residues.

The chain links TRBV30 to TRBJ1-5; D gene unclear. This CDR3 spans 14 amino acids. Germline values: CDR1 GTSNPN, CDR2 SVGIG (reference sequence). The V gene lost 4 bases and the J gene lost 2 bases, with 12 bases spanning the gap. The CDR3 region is CAWIDPSGNQPQHF. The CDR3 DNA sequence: TGTGCCTGGATCGACCCCAGCGGCAATCAGCCCCAGCATTTT. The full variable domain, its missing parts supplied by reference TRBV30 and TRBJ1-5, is SQTIHQWPATLVQPVGSPLSLECTVEGTSNPNLYWYRQAAGRGLQLLFYSVGIGQISSEVPQNLSASRPQDRQFILSSKKLLLSDSGFYLCAWIDPSGNQPQHFGDGTRLSIL.

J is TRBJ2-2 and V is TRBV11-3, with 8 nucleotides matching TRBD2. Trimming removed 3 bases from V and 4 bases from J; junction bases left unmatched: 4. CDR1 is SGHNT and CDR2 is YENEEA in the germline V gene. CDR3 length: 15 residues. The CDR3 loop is CASSLAGGGTGELFF. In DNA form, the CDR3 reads TGTGCCAGCAGCTTGGCGGGAGGAGGCACCGGGGAGCTGTTTTTT.

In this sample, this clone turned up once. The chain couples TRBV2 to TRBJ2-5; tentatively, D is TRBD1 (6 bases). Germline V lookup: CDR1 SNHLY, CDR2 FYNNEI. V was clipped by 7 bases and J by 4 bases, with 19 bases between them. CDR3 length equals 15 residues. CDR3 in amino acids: CASKPGWQGRETQYF. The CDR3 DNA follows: TGTGCCAGCAAACCCGGGTGGCAGGGGAGAGAGACCCAGTACTTC.

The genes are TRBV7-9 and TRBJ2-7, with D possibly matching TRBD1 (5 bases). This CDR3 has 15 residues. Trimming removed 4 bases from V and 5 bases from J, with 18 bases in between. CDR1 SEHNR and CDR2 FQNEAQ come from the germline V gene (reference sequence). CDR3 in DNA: TGTGCCAGCAGCTCACGTCGACAGATCCACAACGAGCAGTACTTC. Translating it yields CASSSRRQIHNEQYF.

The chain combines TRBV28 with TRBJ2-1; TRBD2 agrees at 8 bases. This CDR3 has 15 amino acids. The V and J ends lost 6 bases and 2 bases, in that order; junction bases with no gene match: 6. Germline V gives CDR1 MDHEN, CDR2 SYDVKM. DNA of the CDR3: TGTGCCAGCAGGTTGGCGGGAGGAGCCTACAATGAGCAGTTCTTC. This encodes CASRLAGGAYNEQFF.

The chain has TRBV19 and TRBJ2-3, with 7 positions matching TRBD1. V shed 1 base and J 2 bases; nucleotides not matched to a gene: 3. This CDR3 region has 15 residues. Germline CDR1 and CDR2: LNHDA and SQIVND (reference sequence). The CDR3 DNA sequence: TGTGCCAGTAGTATAGCGGACAGGCACACAGATACGCAGTATTTT. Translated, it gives CASSIADRHTDTQYF. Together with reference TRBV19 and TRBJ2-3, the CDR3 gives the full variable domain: DGGITQSPKYLFRKEGQNVTLSCEQNLNHDAMYWYRQDPGQGLRLIYYSQIVNDFQKGDIAEGYSVSREKKESFPLTVTSAQKNPTAFYLCASSIADRHTDTQYFGPGTRLTVL.

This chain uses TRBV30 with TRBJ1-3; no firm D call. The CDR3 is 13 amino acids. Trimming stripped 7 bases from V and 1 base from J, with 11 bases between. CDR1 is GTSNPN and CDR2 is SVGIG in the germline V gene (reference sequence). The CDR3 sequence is CASSLLSGNTIYF. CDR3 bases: TGTGCCTCCTCATTACTTTCTGGAAACACCATATATTTT. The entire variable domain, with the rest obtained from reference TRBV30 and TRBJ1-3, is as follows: SQTIHQWPATLVQPVGSPLSLECTVEGTSNPNLYWYRQAAGRGLQLLFYSVGIGQISSEVPQNLSASRPQDRQFILSSKKLLLSDSGFYLCASSLLSGNTIYFGEGSWLTVV.

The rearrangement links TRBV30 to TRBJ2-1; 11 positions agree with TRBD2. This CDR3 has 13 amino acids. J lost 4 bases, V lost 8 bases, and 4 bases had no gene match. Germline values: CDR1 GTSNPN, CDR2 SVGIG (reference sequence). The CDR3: CAGGTSGYNEQFF. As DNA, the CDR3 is TGTGCCGGCGGGACTAGCGGATACAATGAGCAGTTCTTC.

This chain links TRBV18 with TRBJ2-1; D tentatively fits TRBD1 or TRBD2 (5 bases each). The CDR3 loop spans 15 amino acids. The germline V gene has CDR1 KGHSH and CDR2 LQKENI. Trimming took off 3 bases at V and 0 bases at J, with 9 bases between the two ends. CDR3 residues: CASSPGRYSYNEQFF. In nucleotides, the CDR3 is TGTGCCAGCTCACCGGGACGGTACTCCTACAATGAGCAGTTCTTC.

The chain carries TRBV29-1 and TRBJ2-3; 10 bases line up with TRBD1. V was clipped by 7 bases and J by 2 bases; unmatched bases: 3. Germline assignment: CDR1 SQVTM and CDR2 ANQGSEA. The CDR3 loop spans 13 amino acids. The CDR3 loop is CSADRGPTDTQYF. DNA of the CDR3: TGCAGCGCAGACAGGGGGCCCACAGATACGCAGTATTTT.

The CDR3 nucleotides read TGTGCCATCAGTGACTGGACAGGGGATCAGCCCCAGCATTTT. Translation gives CAISDWTGDQPQHF. The chain uses TRBV10-3 and TRBJ1-5; the match to TRBD1 covers 9 bases. Germline V CDR1 and CDR2: ENHRY, SYGVKD. This CDR3 contains 14 residues. Trimming cost V 3 bases and J 5 bases; bases outside gene matches: 2.

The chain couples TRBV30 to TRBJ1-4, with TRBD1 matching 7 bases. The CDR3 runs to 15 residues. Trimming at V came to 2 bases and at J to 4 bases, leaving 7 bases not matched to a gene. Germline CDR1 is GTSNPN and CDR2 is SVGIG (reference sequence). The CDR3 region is CAWSPRGVGNEKLFF. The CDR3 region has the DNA TGTGCCTGGAGTCCCAGGGGGGTTGGTAATGAAAAACTGTTTTTT.

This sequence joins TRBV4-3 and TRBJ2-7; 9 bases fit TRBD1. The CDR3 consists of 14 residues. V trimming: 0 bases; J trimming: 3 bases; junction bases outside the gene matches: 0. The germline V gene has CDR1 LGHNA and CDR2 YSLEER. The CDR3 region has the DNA TGCGCCAGCAGCCAAGAGACAGGGGGCTACGAGCAGTACTTC. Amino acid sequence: CASSQETGGYEQYF.

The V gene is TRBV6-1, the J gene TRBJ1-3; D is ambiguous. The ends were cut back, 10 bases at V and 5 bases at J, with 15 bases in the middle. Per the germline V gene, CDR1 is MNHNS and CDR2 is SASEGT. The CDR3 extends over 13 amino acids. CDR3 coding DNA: TGTGCCACCTCCTATTCTGAACGAAACACCATATATTTT. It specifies CATSYSERNTIYF.

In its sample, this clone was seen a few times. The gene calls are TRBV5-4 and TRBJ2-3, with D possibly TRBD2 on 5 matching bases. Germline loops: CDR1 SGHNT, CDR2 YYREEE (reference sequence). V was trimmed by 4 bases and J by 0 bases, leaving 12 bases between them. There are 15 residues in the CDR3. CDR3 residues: CASSLAPHSTDTQYF. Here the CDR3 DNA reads TGTGCCAGCAGCCTAGCCCCACATAGCACAGATACGCAGTATTTT.

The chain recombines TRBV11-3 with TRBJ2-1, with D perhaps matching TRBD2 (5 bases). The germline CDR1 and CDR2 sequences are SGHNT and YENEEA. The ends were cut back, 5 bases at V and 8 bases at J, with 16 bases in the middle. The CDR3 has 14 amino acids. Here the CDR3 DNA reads TGTGCCAGCAGCCCCGGGGTCCCAGGTGATGAGCAGTTCTTC. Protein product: CASSPGVPGDEQFF.